This entry lists 14 T cell receptor beta chains sequenced from one sample in a study of T cells in Graves' hyperthyroidism and ophthalmopathy. RNA transcripts were the template for amplifying TCR beta CDR3 regions. Using the HTBI primer set, a first-round RT-PCR was run on the TCR CDR3. Each CDR3 protein gets one entry after TCRdb re-called the multiplex PCR reads with MiXCR. The table records almost 600,000 distinct CDR3 sequences, approximately 15% of them present only once. Sequencing was done on a sample of blood. These receptors were collected from a woman aged 25 to 39 with Graves' hyperthyroidism that later progressed to Graves' ophthalmopathy.

This clonotype was counted between two and nine times. This sequence joins TRBV2 and TRBJ2-3, with 7 bases identical to TRBD2. This CDR3 comprises 14 residues. Germline V CDR1 and CDR2: SNHLY, FYNNEI. Germline trimming cut 5 bases from V and 4 bases from J; bases unmatched to any gene: 6. The CDR3 region has the DNA TGTGCCAGCAGTTGGGAAGGGAGGGCAGATACGCAGTATTTT. It specifies CASSWEGRADTQYF. The full variable domain, rest sourced from reference TRBV2 and TRBJ2-3, is EPEVTQTPSHQVTQMGQEVILRCVPISNHLYFYWYRQILGQKVEFLVSFYNNEISEKSEIFDDQFSVERPDGSNFTLKIRSTKLEDSAMYFCASSWEGRADTQYFGPGTRLTVL.

This clonotype was seen more than once but under ten times. This chain connects TRBV19 to TRBJ1-1; D uncertain. The V gene lost 10 bases and the J gene lost 11 bases, with 23 bases spanning the gap. Germline lookup yields CDR1 LNHDA and CDR2 SQIVND (reference sequence). The CDR3 has 13 amino acids. In DNA form, the CDR3 reads TGTGCCACCAGTCCTTCGGACGGACTTAAGGCTTTCTTT. Translated: CATSPSDGLKAFF.

There are many counts of this clonotype. V usage is TRBV9 and J usage is TRBJ2-5; 12 positions match TRBD1. Germline values: CDR1 SGDLS, CDR2 YYNGEE. Unmatched junction bases numbered 11, after V lost 1 base and J lost 7 bases. The CDR3 runs 17 residues. In DNA, the CDR3 is TGTGCCAGCAGCGTAAGTCCGGGACAGGGGGCGCATGGGACCCAGTACTTC. Amino acid sequence: CASSVSPGQGAHGTQYF.

This clonotype turned up a few times. This sequence joins TRBV7-9 and TRBJ2-1, with a tentative D call TRBD2 (6 bases). V lost 5 bases to trimming and J lost 7 bases, with 21 bases between them. CDR1 SEHNR and CDR2 FQNEAQ come from the germline V gene (reference sequence). The CDR3 length is 16 residues. In DNA, the CDR3 is TGTGCCAGCAGCCCCTTGGGGGGAACATCGGTAAATGAGCAGTTCTTC. Translation: CASSPLGGTSVNEQFF.

This clonotype occurred many times. The gene calls are TRBV27 and TRBJ1-6; unclear D gene. Germline CDR1 MNHEY, CDR2 SMNVEV (reference sequence). Trimming left V 2 bases short and J 0 bases short, with 8 bases between. CDR3 size: 16 residues. The CDR3 nucleotides read TGTGCCAGCAGTTTAACTCGGAGCTCCTATAATTCACCCCTCCACTTT. Encoded protein: CASSLTRSSYNSPLHF.

This clonotype occurred many times. The chain links TRBV12-5 to TRBJ2-3, with 11 bases aligning to TRBD2. Germline V gene data show CDR1 as LGHNT and CDR2 as FRNRAP. This CDR3 spans 19 amino acids. Losses at the gene ends were 1 base for V and 1 base for J; bases not matched to a gene: 10. The chain's CDR3 is CASGLATTSGSAGTDTQYF. CDR3 nucleotides: TGTGCTAGTGGTTTGGCAACCACTAGCGGGAGCGCCGGCACAGATACGCAGTATTTT. The whole variable domain, filled in from reference TRBV12-5 and TRBJ2-3, reads DARVTQTPRHKVTEMGQEVTMRCQPILGHNTVFWYRQTMMQGLELLAYFRNRAPLDDSGMPKDRFSAEMPDATLATLKIQPSEPRDSAVYFCASGLATTSGSAGTDTQYFGPGTRLTVL.

The rearrangement joins TRBV29-1 to TRBJ2-2, with D perhaps matching TRBD2 (7 bases). CDR1 is SQVTM, CDR2 ANQGSEA, per germline. The CDR3 has 18 amino acids. V dropped 1 base and J dropped 7 bases, with 25 bases sitting between them. The CDR3 reads CSVEVGALKRGANGELFF. The CDR3 bases are TGCAGCGTTGAAGTGGGGGCCCTTAAACGGGGGGCCAACGGGGAGCTGTTTTTT.

This clonotype was counted ten times or more. This rearrangement joins TRBV20-1 to TRBJ2-4; the D gene is possibly TRBD1 (6 bases). The germline V gene has CDR1 DFQATT and CDR2 SNEGSKA (reference sequence). The CDR3 covers 14 residues. V was clipped by 4 bases and J by 1 base, with 11 bases between them. The DNA for the CDR3 is TGCAGTGCTAATGAGGGGGATGCCAAAAACATTCAGTACTTC. Residues: CSANEGDAKNIQYF.

Comments on this clonotype: A much larger clone lies one base from this, so it may be a read error. This rearrangement joins TRBV27 to TRBJ2-7; D may be TRBD1 (6 bases). The V end lost 4 bases, the J end lost 2 bases, and 12 bases lay between the germline ends. This CDR3 contains 14 residues. CDR1 is MNHEY, CDR2 SMNVEV, per germline (reference sequence). This chain's CDR3 is CASSSQDSPYEQYF. CDR3 nucleotides: TGTGCCAGCAGTTCACAGGACAGCCCCTACGAGCAGTACTTC.

This clonotype showed up just a few times. This chain links TRBV7-8 with TRBJ2-7; TRBD1 is a possible D gene (5 bases). In germline, CDR1 is SGHVS, CDR2 FQNEAQ. The CDR3 sequence is 15 residues long. V was cut by 2 bases and J by 2 bases, with 13 bases left in between. The CDR3 sequence: CASSLTLTATYEQYF. CDR3 bases: TGTGCCAGCAGCTTAACCCTGACAGCTACCTACGAGCAGTACTTC.

Turning to this clonotype: One base away lies a much larger clone, so this may be a sequencing read error. The V call is TRBV7-8, the J call TRBJ1-2; the match to TRBD1 covers 7 bases. CDR1 is SGHVS and CDR2 is FQNEAQ in the germline V gene. J was trimmed by 5 bases and V by 8 bases; bases with no gene match: 11. The CDR3 consists of 14 residues. CDR3 sequence: CASGSGTEVYGYTF. CDR3 in DNA: TGTGCCAGCGGATCCGGGACAGAAGTATATGGCTACACCTTC.

There are many counts of this clonotype. V usage is TRBV12-3 or TRBV12-4 and J usage is TRBJ2-1; D not certain. The germline V and J ends were trimmed by 6 bases and 8 bases, with 11 bases remaining between them. The CDR3 extends over 12 amino acids. CDR3 coding DNA: TGTGCCAGCAGATTGACCCGAGATGAGCAGTTCTTC. Translation: CASRLTRDEQFF.

At least ten counts were recorded for this clonotype. This chain joins TRBV24-1 and TRBJ1-1, with 7 bases lining up with TRBD1. V dropped 4 bases and J dropped 11; count of bases not matched to a gene: 9. This CDR3 comprises 13 residues. CDR1 and CDR2 (germline): KGHDR, SFDVKD. This CDR3 reads CATSDPTGSWAFF. The CDR3 nucleotides are TGTGCCACCAGTGACCCGACAGGGTCATGGGCTTTCTTT.

Many counts were recorded for this clonotype. V is TRBV5-1 and J is TRBJ1-5, with TRBD1 as a possible D gene (5 bases). This CDR3 has 15 amino acids. The germline V and J ends were trimmed by 5 bases and 0 bases, with 12 bases remaining between them. Germline V gives CDR1 SGHRS, CDR2 YFSETQ. CDR3 in amino acids: CASSLDSDSNQPQHF. CDR3 in DNA: TGCGCCAGCAGTCTTGACAGCGATAGCAATCAGCCCCAGCATTTT.